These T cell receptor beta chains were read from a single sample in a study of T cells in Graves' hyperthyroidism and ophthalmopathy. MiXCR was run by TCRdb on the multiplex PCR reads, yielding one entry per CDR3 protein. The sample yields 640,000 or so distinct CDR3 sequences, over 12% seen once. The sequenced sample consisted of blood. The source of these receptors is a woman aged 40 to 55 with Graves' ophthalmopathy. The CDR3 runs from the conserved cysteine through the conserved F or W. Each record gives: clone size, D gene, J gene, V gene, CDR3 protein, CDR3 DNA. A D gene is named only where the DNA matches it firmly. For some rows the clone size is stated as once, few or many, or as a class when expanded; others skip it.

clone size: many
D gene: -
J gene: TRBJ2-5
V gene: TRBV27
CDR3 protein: CASSSAGTHYQETQYF
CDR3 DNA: TGTGCCAGCAGTTCAGCCGGGACCCATTACCAAGAGACCCAGTACTTC

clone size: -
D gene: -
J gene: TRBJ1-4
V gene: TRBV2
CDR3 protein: CASSITLPAGKLFF
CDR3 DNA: TGTGCCAGCAGTATAACACTACCCGCTGGGAAACTGTTTTTT

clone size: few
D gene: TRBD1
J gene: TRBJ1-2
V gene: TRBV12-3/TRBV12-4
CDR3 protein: CASSLGGTGRTNYGYTF
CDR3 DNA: TGTGCCAGCAGTTTAGGGGGGACAGGACGAACTAACTATGGCTACACCTTC

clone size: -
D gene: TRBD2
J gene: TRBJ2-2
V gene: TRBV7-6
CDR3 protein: CASSLPVGREHTGELFF
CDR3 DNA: TGTGCCAGCAGCTTACCGGTAGGGCGGGAGCACACCGGGGAGCTGTTTTTT

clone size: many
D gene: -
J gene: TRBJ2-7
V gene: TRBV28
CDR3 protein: CASSLWITGEQYF
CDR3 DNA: TGTGCCAGCAGTTTATGGATAACAGGGGAGCAGTACTTC

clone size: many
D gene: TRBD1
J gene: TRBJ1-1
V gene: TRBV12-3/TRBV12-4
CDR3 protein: CASSFLQGAKTEAFF
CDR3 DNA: TGTGCCAGCAGTTTCCTACAGGGGGCGAAGACTGAAGCTTTCTTT

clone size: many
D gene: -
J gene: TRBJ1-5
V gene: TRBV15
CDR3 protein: CATSEVPTGQPQHF
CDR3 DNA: TGTGCCACCAGTGAGGTGCCAACTGGTCAGCCCCAGCATTTT

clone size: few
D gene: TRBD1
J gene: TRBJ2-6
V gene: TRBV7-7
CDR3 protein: CASGFPIFLGRGYTTGANVLTF
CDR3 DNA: TGTGCCAGCGGATTCCCCATTTTTTTGGGCAGGGGGTATACCACCGGGGCCAACGTCCTGACTTTC

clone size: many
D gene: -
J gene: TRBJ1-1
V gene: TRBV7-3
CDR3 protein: CASSSLVSTEAFF
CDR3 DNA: TGTGCCAGCAGCTCTCTCGTCTCGACTGAAGCTTTCTTT

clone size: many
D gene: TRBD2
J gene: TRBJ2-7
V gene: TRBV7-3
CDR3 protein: CASSCGLAGNEQYF
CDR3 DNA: TGTGCCAGCAGCTGTGGTCTAGCGGGAAACGAGCAGTACTTC

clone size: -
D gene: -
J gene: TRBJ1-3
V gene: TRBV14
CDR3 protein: CASSQDVGRIGGNTIYF
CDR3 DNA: TGTGCCAGCAGCCAAGATGTTGGGAGGATCGGTGGAAACACCATATATTTT

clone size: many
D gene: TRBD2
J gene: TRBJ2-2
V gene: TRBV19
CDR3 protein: CASSFSAGGPRPGELFF
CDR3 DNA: TGTGCCAGTAGCTTCTCAGCGGGAGGGCCCAGGCCCGGGGAGCTGTTTTTT

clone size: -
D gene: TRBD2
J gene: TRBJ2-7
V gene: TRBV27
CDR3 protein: CASSLFPSGSSYEQYF
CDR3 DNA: TGTGCCAGCAGTTTGTTTCCTAGCGGGAGTTCCTACGAGCAGTACTTC

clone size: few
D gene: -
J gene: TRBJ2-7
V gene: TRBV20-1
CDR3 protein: CSARDRGSQTGYEQYF
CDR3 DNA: TGCAGTGCTAGAGATCGGGGGTCGCAGACTGGTTACGAGCAGTACTTC

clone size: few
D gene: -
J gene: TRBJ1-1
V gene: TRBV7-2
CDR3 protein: CASSPRAFF
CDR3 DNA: TGTGCCAGCAGCCCCCGCGCTTTCTTT

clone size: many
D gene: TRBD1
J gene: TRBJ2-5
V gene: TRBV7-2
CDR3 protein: CASSPQGMGETQYF
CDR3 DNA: TGTGCCAGCAGCCCACAGGGGATGGGAGAGACCCAGTACTTC

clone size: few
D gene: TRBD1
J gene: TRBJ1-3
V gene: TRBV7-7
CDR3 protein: CASSPGTGFDTGNTIYF
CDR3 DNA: TGTGCTAGCAGCCCCGGGACAGGGTTTGATACTGGAAACACCATATATTTT

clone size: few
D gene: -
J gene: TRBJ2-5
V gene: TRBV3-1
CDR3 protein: CASSPSGTPPGVAQYF
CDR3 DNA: TGTGCCAGCAGCCCGTCCGGGACACCGCCGGGGGTAGCCCAGTACTTC

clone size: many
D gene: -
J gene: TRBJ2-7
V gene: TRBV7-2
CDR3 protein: CASSFREPRQYF
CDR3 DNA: TGTGCCAGCAGCTTCCGCGAGCCCCGGCAGTACTTC

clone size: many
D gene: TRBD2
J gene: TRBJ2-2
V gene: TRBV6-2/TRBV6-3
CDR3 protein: CASIDWASGILTGELFF
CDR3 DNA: TGTGCCAGCATTGATTGGGCTAGCGGGATTTTGACCGGGGAGCTGTTTTTT

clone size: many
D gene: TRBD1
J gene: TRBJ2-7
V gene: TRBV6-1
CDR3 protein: CASSRDREEQYF
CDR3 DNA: TGTGCCAGCAGCCGGGACAGGGAGGAGCAGTACTTC

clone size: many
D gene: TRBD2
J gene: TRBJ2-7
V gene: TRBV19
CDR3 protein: CASSMIRGDEQYF
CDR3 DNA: TGTGCCAGTAGTATGATCCGGGGGGACGAGCAGTACTTC

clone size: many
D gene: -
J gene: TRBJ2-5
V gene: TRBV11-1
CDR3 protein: CASSLEYSKETQYF
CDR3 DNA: TGTGCCAGCAGCTTAGAGTACAGCAAAGAGACCCAGTACTTC

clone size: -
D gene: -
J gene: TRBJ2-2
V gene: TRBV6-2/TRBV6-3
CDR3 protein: CASSYHRATGELFF
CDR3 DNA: TGTGCCAGCAGTTACCACAGGGCTACCGGGGAGCTGTTTTTT

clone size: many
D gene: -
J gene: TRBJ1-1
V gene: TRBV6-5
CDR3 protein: CASSFDSHTEAFF
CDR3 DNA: TGTGCCAGCAGTTTTGACAGTCACACTGAAGCTTTCTTT

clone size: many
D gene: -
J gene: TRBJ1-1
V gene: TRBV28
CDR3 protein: CASTPADRWTEAFF
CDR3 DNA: TGTGCCAGCACCCCGGCGGACCGGTGGACTGAAGCTTTCTTT

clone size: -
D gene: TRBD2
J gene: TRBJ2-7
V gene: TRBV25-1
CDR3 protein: CASSPWTSGRSDEQYF
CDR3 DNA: TGTGCCAGCAGCCCTTGGACTAGCGGGAGATCAGACGAGCAGTACTTC

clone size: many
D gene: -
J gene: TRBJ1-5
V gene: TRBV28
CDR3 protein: CASNPGGNNQPQHF
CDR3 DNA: TGTGCCAGCAATCCGGGGGGGAACAATCAGCCCCAGCATTTT

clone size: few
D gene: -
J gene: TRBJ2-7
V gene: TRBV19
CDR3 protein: CASSIGLAADAYEQYF
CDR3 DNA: TGTGCCAGTAGTATAGGGTTAGCAGCCGATGCCTACGAGCAGTACTTC

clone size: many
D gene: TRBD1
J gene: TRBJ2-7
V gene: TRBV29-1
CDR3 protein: CSVEGDRRYEQYF
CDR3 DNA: TGCAGCGTTGAAGGGGACAGACGCTACGAGCAGTACTTC

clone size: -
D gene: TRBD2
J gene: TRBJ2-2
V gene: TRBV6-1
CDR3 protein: CASDSGSGTGEVFF
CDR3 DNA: TGTGCCAGCGATAGCGGGAGTGGGACCGGGGAGGTGTTTTTT

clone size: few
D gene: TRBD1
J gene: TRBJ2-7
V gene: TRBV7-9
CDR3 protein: CASSVDRGHYEQYF
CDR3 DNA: TGTGCCAGCAGCGTGGACAGGGGCCACTACGAGCAGTACTTC

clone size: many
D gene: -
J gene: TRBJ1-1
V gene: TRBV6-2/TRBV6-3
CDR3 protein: CASSYGSMNTEAFF
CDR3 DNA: TGTGCCAGCAGTTACGGGAGCATGAACACTGAAGCTTTCTTT

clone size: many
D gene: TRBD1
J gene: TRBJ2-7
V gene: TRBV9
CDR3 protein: CASSVGAGTGGYEQYF
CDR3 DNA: TGTGCCAGCAGCGTAGGGGCCGGGACAGGGGGCTACGAGCAGTACTTC

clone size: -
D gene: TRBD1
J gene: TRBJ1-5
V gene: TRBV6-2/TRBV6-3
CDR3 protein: CASSRTGAQNQPQHF
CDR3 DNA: TGTGCCAGCAGTCGCACAGGGGCGCAGAATCAGCCCCAGCATTTT

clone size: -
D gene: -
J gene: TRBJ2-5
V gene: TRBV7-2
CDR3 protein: CASSLELWVTTQYF
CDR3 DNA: TGTGCCAGCAGCTTAGAACTGTGGGTTACGACCCAGTACTTC

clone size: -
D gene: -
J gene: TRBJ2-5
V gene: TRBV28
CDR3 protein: CASSLETRETQYF
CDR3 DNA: TGTGCCAGCAGTTTGGAAACGCGGGAGACCCAGTACTTC

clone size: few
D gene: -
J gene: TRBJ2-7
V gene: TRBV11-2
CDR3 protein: CASSSRGQTSSYEQYF
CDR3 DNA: TGTGCCAGCAGCTCCCGAGGGCAGACTAGCTCCTACGAGCAGTACTTC

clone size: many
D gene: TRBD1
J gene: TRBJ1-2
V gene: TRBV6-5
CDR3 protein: CASSYRQGVNYGYTF
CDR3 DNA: TGTGCCAGCAGTTATAGACAGGGAGTCAACTATGGCTACACCTTC

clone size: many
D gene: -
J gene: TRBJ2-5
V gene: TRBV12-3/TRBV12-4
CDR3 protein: CASSYISPQETQYF
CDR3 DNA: TGTGCCAGCAGTTATATATCACCCCAAGAGACCCAGTACTTC

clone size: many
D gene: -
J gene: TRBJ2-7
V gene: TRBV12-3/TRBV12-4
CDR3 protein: CASSLHMEDEQYF
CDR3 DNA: TGTGCCAGCAGTTTGCACATGGAGGACGAGCAGTACTTC

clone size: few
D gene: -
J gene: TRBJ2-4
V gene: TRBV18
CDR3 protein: CASSPSARDIQYF
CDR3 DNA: TGTGCCAGCTCACCCTCAGCCCGGGACATTCAGTACTTC

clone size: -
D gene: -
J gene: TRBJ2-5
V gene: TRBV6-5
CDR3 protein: CASSYSLRNQETQYF
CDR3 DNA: TGTGCCAGCAGTTACTCGCTCAGAAACCAAGAGACCCAGTACTTC

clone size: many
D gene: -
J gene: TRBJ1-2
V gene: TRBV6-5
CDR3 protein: CASSWEIRYGYTF
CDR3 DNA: TGTGCCAGCAGTTGGGAGATCCGGTATGGCTACACCTTC

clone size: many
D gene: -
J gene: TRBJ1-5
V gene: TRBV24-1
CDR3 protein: CATSDGGSNQPQHF
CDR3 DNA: TGTGCCACCAGTGACGGGGGTAGCAATCAGCCCCAGCATTTT

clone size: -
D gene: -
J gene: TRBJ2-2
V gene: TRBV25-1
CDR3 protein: CASTSGLADTGELFF
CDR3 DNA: TGTGCCAGCACCTCCGGGCTAGCCGACACCGGGGAGCTGTTTTTT

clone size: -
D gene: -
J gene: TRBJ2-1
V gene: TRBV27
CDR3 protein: CASSFYGSSYNEQFF
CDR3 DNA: TGTGCCAGCAGTTTCTACGGGAGCTCCTACAATGAGCAGTTCTTC

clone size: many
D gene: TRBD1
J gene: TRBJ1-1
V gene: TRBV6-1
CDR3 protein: CASSPIAGQVDTEAFF
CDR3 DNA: TGTGCCAGCAGCCCCATTGCGGGACAGGTGGACACTGAAGCTTTCTTT

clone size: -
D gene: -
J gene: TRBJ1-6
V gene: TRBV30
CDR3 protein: CAWSVPGTNSPLHF
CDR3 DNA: TGTGCCTGGAGTGTACCGGGGACGAATTCACCCCTCCACTTT

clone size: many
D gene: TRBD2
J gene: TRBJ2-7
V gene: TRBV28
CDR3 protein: CASTLLAGVGEQYF
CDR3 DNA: TGTGCCAGCACCCTACTAGCGGGAGTCGGAGAGCAGTACTTC

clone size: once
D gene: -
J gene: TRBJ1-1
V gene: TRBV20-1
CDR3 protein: CSAIHNDNTEAFF
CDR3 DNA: TGCAGTGCAATACACAACGACAACACTGAAGCTTTCTTT

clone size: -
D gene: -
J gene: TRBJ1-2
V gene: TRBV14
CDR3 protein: CASSQGLVGAYGYTF
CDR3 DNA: TGTGCCAGCAGCCAAGGTTTGGTAGGGGCCTATGGCTACACCTTC

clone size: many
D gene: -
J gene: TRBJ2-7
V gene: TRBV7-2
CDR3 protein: CASSHGTGVEQYF
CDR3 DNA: TGTGCCAGCAGCCACGGGACCGGCGTCGAGCAGTACTTC

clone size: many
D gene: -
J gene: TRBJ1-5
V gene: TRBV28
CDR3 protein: CASGTNQPQHF
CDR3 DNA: TGTGCCAGCGGCACAAATCAGCCCCAGCATTTT